The 7 T cell receptor beta chains reported below all come from one sample, sequenced in a study of blood T cell repertoires in COVID-19. Clones were sequenced by immunoSEQ multiplex PCR, and TCRdb holds only the in-frame ones, with some missing. The sample gives about 54,000 clones, roughly 87% of which show up once; under 9% is in the top ten. The source material was peripheral blood. The receptors come from a man over 45 with active COVID-19.

The V and J genes are TRBV5-1 and TRBJ2-1; 8 positions match TRBD2. CDR1 is SGHRS and CDR2 is YFSETQ in the germline V gene. J lost 7 bases, V lost 4 bases, and 7 bases had no gene match. This CDR3 spans 14 amino acids. In DNA, the CDR3 is TGCGCCAGCAGCACCGCAACTAGCGGAAATGAGCAGTTCTTC. It codes for CASSTATSGNEQFF.

The chain joins TRBV6-5 to TRBJ1-2; D is ambiguous. V lost 0 bases, J lost 4 bases, and 9 bases lay in between. This CDR3 is built from 14 residues. Germline CDR1 is MNHEY and CDR2 is SVGAGI. This CDR3 reads CASSYSSQAYGYTF. Here the CDR3 DNA reads TGTGCCAGCAGTTACTCGAGCCAGGCCTATGGCTACACCTTC.

The chain couples TRBV6-1 to TRBJ1-5, with no clear D. The CDR3 contains 16 residues. Trimming stripped 4 bases from V and 0 bases from J, with 13 bases between. The germline gives CDR1 MNHNS, CDR2 SASEGT. The CDR3 nucleotides are TGTGCCAGCAGTGCTTTGGGCAGAGCTAGCAATCAGCCCCAGCATTTT. Translating gives CASSALGRASNQPQHF.

The genes are TRBV5-4 and TRBJ2-3; no firm D call. The CDR3 totals 16 residues. Deletions cut 0 bases from V and 2 bases from J, with 13 bases between. The germline V gene encodes CDR1 SGHNT and CDR2 YYREEE (reference sequence). Written as DNA, the CDR3 is TGTGCCAGCAGCTTGGGGGCATTCCCCACCACAGATACGCAGTATTTT. Translated: CASSLGAFPTTDTQYF.

The rearrangement uses TRBV28 and TRBJ1-5, with D possibly TRBD1 on 6 matching bases. CDR3 length equals 15 residues. Trimming cost V 7 bases and J 8 bases, with 21 bases left between them. Germline-derived CDR1 and CDR2 are MDHEN and SYDVKM. CDR3 loop: CASTEDSTWREPQHF. The DNA of the CDR3 is TGTGCCAGCACCGAGGACAGTACCTGGAGAGAGCCCCAGCATTTT.

This clone was counted a few times. V usage is TRBV4-2 and J usage is TRBJ2-7; 7 bases map to TRBD2. Germline values: CDR1 LGHNA, CDR2 YNFKEQ. The trim removed 4 bases at V and 2 bases at J, leaving 8 bases unmatched. This CDR3 is 15 amino acids long. The CDR3 reads CASSRGGSAAYEQYF. The CDR3 coding sequence is TGTGCCAGCAGCCGGGGCGGGAGCGCTGCCTACGAGCAGTACTTC.

Remarks on this clone: The CDR3 does not close with the conserved phenylalanine or tryptophan, likely indicating a read error. The limits of the CDR3 on the DNA are not certain, so only TCRdb's listed CDR3 is given. J is TRBJ1-2 and V is TRBV6-1; no DNA check was done on the table's D call, TRBD1. The CDR3 adds up to 13 amino acids, both ends counted. The germline CDR1 and CDR2 sequences are MNHNS and SASEGT. The CDR3 is CASSEALDRGALS.